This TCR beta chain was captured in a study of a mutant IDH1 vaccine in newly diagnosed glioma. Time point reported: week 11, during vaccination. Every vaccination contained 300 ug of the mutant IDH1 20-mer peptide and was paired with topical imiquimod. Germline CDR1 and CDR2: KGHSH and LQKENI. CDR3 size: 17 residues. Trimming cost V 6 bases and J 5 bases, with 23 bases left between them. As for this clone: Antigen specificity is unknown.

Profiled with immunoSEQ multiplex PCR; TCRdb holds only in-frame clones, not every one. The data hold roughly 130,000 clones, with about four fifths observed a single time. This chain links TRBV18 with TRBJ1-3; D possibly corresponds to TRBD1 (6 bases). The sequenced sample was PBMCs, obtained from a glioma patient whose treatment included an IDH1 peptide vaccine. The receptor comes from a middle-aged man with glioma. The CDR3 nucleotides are TGTGCCAGCTCCCTAGCCGGGACACTTAAGATTCGAAACACCATATATTTT. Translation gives CASSLAGTLKIRNTIYF.